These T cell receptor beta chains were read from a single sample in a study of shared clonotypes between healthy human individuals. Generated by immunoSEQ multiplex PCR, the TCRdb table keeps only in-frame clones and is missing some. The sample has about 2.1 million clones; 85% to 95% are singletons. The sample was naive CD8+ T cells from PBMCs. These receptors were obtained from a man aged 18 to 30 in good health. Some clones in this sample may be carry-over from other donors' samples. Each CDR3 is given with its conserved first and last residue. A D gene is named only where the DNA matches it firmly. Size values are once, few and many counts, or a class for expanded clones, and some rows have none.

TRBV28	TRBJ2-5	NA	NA	CASSFKPDQETQYF	TGTGCCAGCAGTTTTAAACCCGACCAAGAGACCCAGTACTTC
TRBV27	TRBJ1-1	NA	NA	CASSLGPRTEAFF	TGTGCCAGCAGTCTTGGACCCCGAACTGAAGCTTTCTTT
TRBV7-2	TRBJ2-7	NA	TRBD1	CASSLFLDRGYEQYF	TGTGCCAGCAGCTTATTTTTGGACAGGGGATACGAGCAGTACTTC
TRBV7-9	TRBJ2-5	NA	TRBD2	CASSLVEVASGLAQETQYF	TGTGCCAGCAGCTTAGTTGAAGTGGCTAGCGGGCTAGCTCAAGAGACCCAGTACTTC
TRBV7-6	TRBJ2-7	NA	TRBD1	CASSSKQGGNYEQYF	TGTGCCAGCAGCTCCAAACAGGGGGGTAACTACGAGCAGTACTTC
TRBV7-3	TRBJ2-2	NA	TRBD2	CASSPLAGEIGELFF	TGTGCCAGCAGCCCCCTAGCGGGAGAGATCGGGGAGCTGTTTTTT
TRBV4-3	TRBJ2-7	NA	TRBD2	CASSQDKASGNYEQYF	TGCGCCAGCAGCCAAGATAAGGCTAGCGGGAACTACGAGCAGTACTTC
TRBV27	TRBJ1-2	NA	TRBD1	CASSLRQGAHYGYTF	TGTGCCAGCAGTTTAAGGCAGGGGGCTCACTATGGCTACACCTTC
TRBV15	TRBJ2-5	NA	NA	CATSRARTSQETQYF	TGTGCCACCAGCAGAGCGAGGACTTCCCAAGAGACCCAGTACTTC
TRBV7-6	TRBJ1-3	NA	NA	CASSPGRGGSDYSGNTIYF	TGTGCCAGCAGTCCAGGGCGGGGGGGCTCCGACTACTCTGGAAACACCATATATTTT
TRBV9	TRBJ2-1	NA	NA	CASGTQGLKEQFF	TGTGCCAGCGGGACCCAAGGGTTAAAAGAGCAGTTCTTC
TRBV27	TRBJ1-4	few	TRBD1	CASSASTGNEKLFF	TGTGCCAGCAGTGCCTCGACAGGGAATGAAAAACTGTTTTTT
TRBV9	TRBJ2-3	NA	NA	CASSPPLSPDTQYF	TGTGCCAGCAGCCCCCCCCTCTCGCCAGATACGCAGTATTTT
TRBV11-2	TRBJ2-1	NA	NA	CASSLDRFPEQFF	TGTGCCAGCAGCTTAGATCGTTTCCCGGAGCAGTTCTTC
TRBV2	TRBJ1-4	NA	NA	CASSLVGNNEKLFF	TGTGCCAGCAGTTTGGTTGGTAATAATGAAAAACTGTTTTTT
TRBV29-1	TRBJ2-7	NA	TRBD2	CSVFGTSEVSYEQYF	TGCAGCGTTTTCGGGACTAGCGAGGTCTCCTACGAGCAGTACTTC
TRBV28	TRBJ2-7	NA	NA	CASSIRALYEQYF	TGTGCCAGCAGTATCCGGGCCCTATACGAGCAGTACTTC
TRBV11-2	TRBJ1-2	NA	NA	CASSLEAGSNYGYTF	TGTGCCAGCAGCTTAGAGGCTGGCAGTAACTATGGCTACACCTTC
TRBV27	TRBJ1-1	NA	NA	CASSSTRLGALNTEAFF	TGTGCCAGCAGTTCGACCCGTTTGGGGGCCTTGAACACTGAAGCTTTCTTT
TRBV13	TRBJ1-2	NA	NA	CASSLGRVQFYGYTF	TGTGCCAGCAGCTTAGGCCGGGTCCAGTTTTATGGCTACACCTTC
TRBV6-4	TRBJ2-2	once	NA	CASRLGCRGAGGELFF	TGTGCCAGCAGGTTAGGGTGCCGGGGGGCAGGCGGGGAGCTGTTTTTT
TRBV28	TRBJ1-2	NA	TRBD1	CASSYRTGGSPSNGYTF	TGTGCCAGCAGCTATAGGACAGGGGGCTCCCCATCGAACGGCTACACCTTC
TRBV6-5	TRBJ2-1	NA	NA	CASSYSFDGRQFF	TGTGCCAGCAGTTACTCTTTTGACGGAAGGCAGTTCTTC
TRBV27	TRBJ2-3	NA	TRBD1	CASSSPGDRTDTQYF	TGTGCCAGCAGTTCCCCCGGGGACAGGACAGATACGCAGTATTTT
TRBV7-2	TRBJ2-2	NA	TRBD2	CASSSTPGLADTGELFF	TGTGCCAGCAGCTCAACGCCGGGACTAGCGGACACCGGGGAGCTGTTTTTT
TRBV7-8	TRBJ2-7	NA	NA	CASSPRSAGSVYEQYF	TGTGCCAGCAGCCCCCGAAGTGCCGGCTCGGTGTACGAGCAGTACTTC
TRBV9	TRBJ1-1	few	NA	CASSATGGWTEAFF	TGTGCCAGCAGCGCCACGGGGGGGTGGACTGAAGCTTTCTTT
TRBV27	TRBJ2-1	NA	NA	CASSFISVDNEQFF	TGTGCCAGCAGTTTTATTAGCGTAGACAATGAGCAGTTCTTC
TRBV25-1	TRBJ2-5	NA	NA	CASSWTETEETQYF	TGTGCCAGCAGCTGGACAGAAACGGAAGAGACCCAGTACTTC
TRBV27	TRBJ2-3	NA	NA	CASSNRETSTDTQYF	TGTGCCAGCAGTAACCGGGAAACTAGCACAGATACGCAGTATTTT
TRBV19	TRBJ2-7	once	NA	CASSPAGASYEQYF	TGTGCCAGTAGCCCGGCGGGGGCCAGCTACGAGCAGTACTTC
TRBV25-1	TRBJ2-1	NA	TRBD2	CASSEWGLAGGVQFF	TGTGCCAGCAGTGAGTGGGGACTAGCGGGAGGGGTGCAGTTCTTC
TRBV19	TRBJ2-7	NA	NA	CASSPRLGPYYYEQYF	TGTGCCAGTAGTCCGAGACTAGGGCCCTACTATTACGAGCAGTACTTC
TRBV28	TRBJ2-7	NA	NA	CASSEVRGAYEQYF	TGTGCCAGCTCCGAGGTTCGGGGCGCCTACGAGCAGTACTTC
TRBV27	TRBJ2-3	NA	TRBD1	CASSLRDRAEYF	TGTGCCAGCAGTTTGAGGGACAGGGCAGAGTATTTT
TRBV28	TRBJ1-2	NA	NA	CASSLGDGNYGYTF	TGTGCCAGCAGTTTAGGGGACGGCAACTATGGCTACACCTTC
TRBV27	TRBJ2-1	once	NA	CASSLSASRNEQFF	TGTGCCAGCAGTTTATCAGCTAGCCGCAATGAGCAGTTCTTC
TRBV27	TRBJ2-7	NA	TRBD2	CASSSSSGRARYEQYF	TGTGCCAGCAGTTCGTCTAGCGGGAGGGCCAGGTACGAGCAGTACTTC
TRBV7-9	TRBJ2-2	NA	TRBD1	CASSSDRMDTGELFF	TGTGCCAGCAGTTCGGACAGGATGGACACCGGGGAGCTGTTTTTT
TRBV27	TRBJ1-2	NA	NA	CASSPNGVWGSIVYGYTF	TGTGCCAGCAGCCCTAATGGGGTTTGGGGCTCCATTGTCTATGGCTACACCTTC
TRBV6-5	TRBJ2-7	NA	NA	CASIARLQGPYEQYF	TGTGCCAGCATCGCCCGGCTCCAAGGTCCCTACGAGCAGTACTTC
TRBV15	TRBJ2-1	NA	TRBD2	CATSRARRAGGSRDYNEQFF	TGTGCCACCAGCAGAGCCCGAAGAGCGGGCGGGAGTCGGGACTACAATGAGCAGTTCTTC
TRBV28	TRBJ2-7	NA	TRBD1	CASSMGTETFYEQYF	TGTGCCAGCAGTATGGGGACAGAGACGTTCTACGAGCAGTACTTC
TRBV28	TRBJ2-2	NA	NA	CASSEPQRDTGELFF	TGTGCCAGCAGTGAACCCCAGCGGGACACCGGGGAGCTGTTTTTT
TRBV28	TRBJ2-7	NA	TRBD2	CASSFLLAGEAVYEQYF	TGTGCCAGCAGTTTTCTACTAGCGGGAGAAGCCGTCTACGAGCAGTACTTC
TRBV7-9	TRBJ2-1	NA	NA	CASSRGPLNNEQFF	TGTGCCAGCAGCCGTGGACCCCTGAACAATGAGCAGTTCTTC
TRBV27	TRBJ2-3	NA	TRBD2	CASNSGRATDTQYF	TGTGCCAGCAATAGCGGGAGGGCCACAGATACGCAGTATTTT
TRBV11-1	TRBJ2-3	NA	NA	CASSWGGGTDTQYF	TGTGCCAGCAGCTGGGGTGGTGGCACAGATACGCAGTATTTT
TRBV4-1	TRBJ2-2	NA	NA	CASSPRLDNQITGELFF	TGCGCCAGCAGCCCCCGACTTGACAATCAAATCACCGGGGAGCTGTTTTTT
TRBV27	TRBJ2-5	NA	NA	CASSLFAPPVEGTQGTQYF	TGTGCCAGCAGTTTATTCGCCCCCCCAGTTGAGGGCACTCAGGGGACCCAGTACTTC
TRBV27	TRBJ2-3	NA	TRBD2	CASSLSRVAGIGTDTQYF	TGTGCCAGCAGTTTATCGAGGGTAGCGGGAATCGGCACAGATACGCAGTATTTT
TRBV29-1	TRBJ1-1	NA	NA	CSVEVGVGDDTAFF	TGCAGCGTTGAAGTCGGGGTGGGGGACGACACGGCTTTCTTT
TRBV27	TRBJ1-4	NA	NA	CASTASGQYEKLFF	TGTGCCAGCACCGCTTCAGGGCAGTACGAAAAACTGTTTTTT
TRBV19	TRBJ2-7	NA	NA	CASSIDTRGSRYEQYF	TGTGCCAGTAGTATAGATACCCGCGGATCCCGATACGAGCAGTACTTC
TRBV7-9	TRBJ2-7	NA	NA	CASSQQGYEQYF	TGTGCCAGCAGCCAACAGGGCTACGAGCAGTACTTC
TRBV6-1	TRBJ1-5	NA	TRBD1	CASSYRTGYNQPQHF	TGTGCCAGCAGCTACAGGACAGGATACAATCAGCCCCAGCATTTT
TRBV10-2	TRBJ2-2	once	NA	CAILFANTGELFF	TGCGCCATTCTCTTTGCGAACACCGGGGAGCTGTTTTTT
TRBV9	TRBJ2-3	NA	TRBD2	CASSVSGSSTDTQYF	TGTGCCAGCAGCGTTAGCGGGAGCTCCACAGATACGCAGTATTTT
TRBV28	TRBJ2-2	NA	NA	CASSLSRDLSIGELFF	TGTGCCAGCAGTTTATCCCGCGATTTGTCGATCGGGGAGCTGTTTTTT
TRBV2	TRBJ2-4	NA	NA	CASSDGTRRNIQYF	TGTGCCAGCAGTGATGGAACAAGGCGAAACATTCAGTACTTC